The T cell receptor beta chain described here comes from a study of Graves' ophthalmopathy and Graves' hyperthyroidism. Across the whole study: Stable hyperthyroidism was defined by absence of ophthalmopathy within 18 months of follow-up.

Only newly diagnosed hyperthyroidism patients aged 18 to 65, with under 2 months' duration, were enrolled. No donor had other autoimmune disease, uncontrolled infection, pregnancy or lactation. The authors amplified TCR beta CDR3 regions, and they did so from RNA transcripts for repertoire sequencing. After a first-round RT-PCR with HTBI primers, a second-round multiplex PCR was run. TCRdb re-analysed the multiplex PCR reads in MiXCR, keeping a single row per CDR3 protein. Of about 550,000 distinct CDR3 sequences in the sample, under 45% were seen once. The V end was cut by 1 base, the J end by 0 bases, with 13 bases between. Germline-derived CDR1 and CDR2 are DFQATT and SNEGSKA (reference sequence). This CDR3 is built from 15 residues. This clonotype was recorded many times.

This TCR was recovered from an adult man with Graves' hyperthyroidism. The specimen was peripheral blood or thyroid tissue (not recorded which). The chain joins TRBV20-1 to TRBJ2-7, with a weak D call TRBD1 (5 bases). The CDR3 sequence is CSARGGADTSYEQYF. Written as DNA, the CDR3 is TGCAGTGCTAGAGGGGGTGCGGACACCTCCTACGAGCAGTACTTC.